This passage covers 25 T cell receptor beta chains from one sample sequenced in a study of human T cells and chemical hapten exposure. Time point indicated: patch test 2, 6 weeks after DPC sensitization. As to treatment: therapeutic diphenylcyclopropenone sensitization with weekly scalp DPC. TCRdb itself ran the RACE reads through MiXCR, one entry per CDR3 protein. The sample consists of 360,000 or so distinct CDR3 sequences, about 6% of them appearing once. The sample was whole blood, taken in connection with sensitization to the hapten diphenylcyclopropenone (DPC). These receptor sequences come from a woman between 18 and 29 years old with alopecia areata. Some clones in this sample may be carry-over from other donors' samples.

This clonotype was recorded at least ten times. The CDR3 loop is CASSLEDQETQYF. In DNA, the CDR3 is TGTGCCAGCAGCTTAGAGGATCAAGAGACCCAGTACTTC. The chain recombines TRBV2 with TRBJ2-5; D call uncertain. The CDR3 is 13 amino acids. Looked up from germline, CDR1 is SNHLY and CDR2 is FYNNEI. V lost 6 bases to trimming and J lost 2 bases, with 10 bases between them.

This chain connects TRBV20-1 to TRBJ1-1; D unclear. CDR1 is DFQATT and CDR2 is SNEGSKA in the germline V gene (reference sequence). CDR3 length: 13 amino acids. The CDR3 sequence is CSSNRQPNTEAFF. Written as DNA, the CDR3 is TGCAGCTCGAATCGCCAACCGAACACTGAAGCTTTCTTT.

This clonotype occurred a few times. V and J are TRBV6-1 and TRBJ2-5; TRBD2 matches at 7 bases. This CDR3 is 18 amino acids long. J was trimmed by 5 bases and V by 2 bases; bases with no gene match: 17. CDR1 and CDR2 (germline): MNHNS, SASEGT. CDR3 protein: CASSEYGLETVRGETQYF. The CDR3 DNA reads as TGTGCCAGCAGTGAATACGGACTAGAAACTGTCCGAGGGGAGACCCAGTACTTC.

The chain couples TRBV28 to TRBJ1-5; D is ambiguous. Trimming stripped 6 bases from V and 9 bases from J, with 24 bases between. Germline V gene lookup returns CDR1 MDHEN and CDR2 SYDVKM. CDR3 length: 16 amino acids. CDR3 sequence (DNA): TGTGCCAGCAGCCACTGGTGGCTCAGGAAGAAACGGCCCCAGCATTTT. Translation gives CASSHWWLRKKRPQHF.

The V gene is TRBV21-1, the J gene TRBJ2-2; the table gives TRBD2 as D, unverified against the DNA. TRBV21-1 is a pseudogene locus. The CDR3 contains 15 residues. The CDR3 is CASSKGAGGTGELFF. DNA of the CDR3: TGTGCCAGCAGCAAAGGAGCGGGAGGCACCGGGGAGCTGTTTTTT.

The chain is built from TRBV29-1 and TRBJ2-2; maybe TRBD2 (6 bases). Trimming took off 1 base at V and 2 bases at J, with 8 bases between the two ends. This CDR3 is 14 amino acids long. Germline loops: CDR1 SQVTM, CDR2 ANQGSEA. CDR3: CSVEAAGNTGELFF. DNA for the CDR3: TGCAGCGTTGAAGCGGCGGGAAACACCGGGGAGCTGTTTTTT.

The rearrangement uses TRBV12-3 or TRBV12-4 and TRBJ1-2; D perhaps matches TRBD1 (5 bases). The CDR3 length is 15 residues. The germline V and J ends were trimmed by 8 bases and 1 base, with 17 bases remaining between them. The CDR3 nucleotides read TGTGCCAGCGGAGACACGGACAAACTTAACTATGGCTACACCTTC. This gives the protein CASGDTDKLNYGYTF.

V is TRBV6-5 and J is TRBJ1-1, with 7 bases matching TRBD1. Germline V gene lookup returns CDR1 MNHEY and CDR2 SVGAGI. This CDR3 region has 14 residues. The junction had 7 bases not matched to a gene; V was cut back by 6 bases and J by 3 bases. For the CDR3, the DNA is TGTGCCAGCAGCCCAGGGGGGGGTCACACTGAAGCTTTCTTT. This codes for CASSPGGGHTEAFF.

There are a few counts of this clonotype. The V and J genes are TRBV20-1 and TRBJ2-7; tentatively, D is TRBD1 or TRBD2 (5 bases each). The length of the CDR3 is 12 residues. From germline, CDR1 is DFQATT and CDR2 SNEGSKA (reference sequence). In DNA, the CDR3 is TGCAGCGGGGCGGCAGAACCCTACGAGCAGTACTTC. Protein: CSGAAEPYEQYF.

In its sample, this clonotype was seen many times. CDR3 loop: CASSPEDEKLFF. As DNA, the CDR3 is TGTGCCAGCAGCCCCGAGGACGAAAAACTGTTTTTT. The chain recombines TRBV7-9 with TRBJ1-4; no reliable D call. Germline V CDR1 and CDR2: SEHNR, FQNEAQ (reference sequence). V was shortened by 5 bases and J by 8 bases, with 9 bases between the two germline ends. CDR3 length equals 12 residues.

This chain links TRBV10-2 with TRBJ2-3, with no clear D. The CDR3 spans 14 residues. The germline V gene has CDR1 WSHSY and CDR2 SAAADI. The V end lost 7 bases, the J end lost 4 bases, and 15 bases lay between the germline ends. In nucleotides, the CDR3 is TGCGCCAGCACCCCGGATAGCATCTCAGATACGCAGTATTTT. Its protein is CASTPDSISDTQYF.

This clonotype has ten or more counts. J is TRBJ1-2 and V is TRBV20-1; TRBD1 might be the D (5 bases). The germline V gene encodes CDR1 DFQATT and CDR2 SNEGSKA (reference sequence). V lost 6 bases, J lost 4 bases, and 9 bases lay in between. This CDR3 is 11 amino acids long. The CDR3 spells CSAYDSYGYTF. The CDR3 nucleotides are TGCAGTGCCTATGACAGCTATGGCTACACCTTC.

A few counts support this clonotype. CDR3 sequence: CAISEAGLYEQYF. The CDR3, as DNA: TGTGCCATCAGTGAGGCAGGGTTATACGAGCAGTACTTC. The gene calls are TRBV10-3 and TRBJ2-7; tentatively, D is TRBD1 (5 bases). Germline values: CDR1 ENHRY, CDR2 SYGVKD. This CDR3 has 13 amino acids. V was shortened by 2 bases and J by 4 bases, with 9 bases between the two germline ends.

The genes are TRBV6-5 and TRBJ1-6; D perhaps matches TRBD1 (6 bases). Per germline, CDR1 MNHEY and CDR2 SVGAGI. CDR3 length: 14 residues. V gave up 8 bases and J gave up 12 bases, with 20 bases separating them. Written as DNA, the CDR3 is TGTGCCAGCTCAAGGTCGGGGGGCCTAAAACCCCTCCACTTT. It codes for CASSRSGGLKPLHF.

The genes are TRBV6-1 and TRBJ2-3; perhaps TRBD2 as D (6 bases). Germline CDR1 reads MNHNS; CDR2 reads SASEGT. Between the trimmed V and J ends, which lost 6 bases and 5 bases, there was a span of 18 bases. The CDR3 is 15 amino acids. The CDR3 bases are TGTGCCAGCAGGCGGGCGGGGCTAATAGGAGATACGCAGTATTTT. It specifies CASRRAGLIGDTQYF.

This clonotype occurred many times. The chain combines TRBV4-3 with TRBJ1-5; D is undetermined. Trimming took off 3 bases at V and 0 bases at J, with 9 bases between the two ends. Germline V lookup: CDR1 LGHNA, CDR2 YSLEER. CDR3 length equals 15 residues. The CDR3 is CASSQVLRSNQPQHF. As DNA, the CDR3 is TGCGCCAGCAGCCAGGTCCTCCGTAGCAATCAGCCCCAGCATTTT.

The chain combines TRBV10-3 with TRBJ2-5; 9 bases fit TRBD1. V gave up 5 bases and J gave up 5 bases; unmatched junction bases: 9. CDR1 and CDR2 (germline): ENHRY, SYGVKD. This CDR3 has 15 residues. The CDR3 here is CAISKDRGGEETQYF. The CDR3 coding sequence is TGTGCCATCAGTAAGGACAGGGGCGGGGAGGAGACCCAGTACTTC.

This clonotype showed up many times. This chain links TRBV9 with TRBJ2-3; D gene ambiguous. V shed 3 bases and J shed 4 bases, with 6 bases lying between them. This CDR3 has 12 residues. From germline, CDR1 is SGDLS and CDR2 YYNGEE. This CDR3 is CASSEVSDTQYF. DNA of the CDR3: TGTGCCAGCAGCGAGGTGTCAGATACGCAGTATTTT.

The table lists this clonotype with many counts. This sequence joins TRBV20-1 and TRBJ1-6; possibly TRBD1 for D (5 bases). V shed 3 bases and J shed 4 bases, with 16 bases lying between them. CDR1 and CDR2 (germline): DFQATT, SNEGSKA (reference sequence). This CDR3 region has 16 residues. The CDR3, as DNA: TGCAGTGCTAGGGCAGGGTTGGGTCCTTATAATTCACCCCTCCACTTT. Protein: CSARAGLGPYNSPLHF.

This clonotype was recorded many times. V usage is TRBV18 and J usage is TRBJ2-6; 10 bases fit TRBD2. This CDR3 has 21 residues. Germline assignment: CDR1 KGHSH and CDR2 LQKENI. With 3 bases clipped from V and 7 bases from J, the junction kept 21 bases outside the gene matches. CDR3 amino acids: CASSPTARNRIRLAGANVLTF. As DNA, the CDR3 is TGTGCCAGCTCACCCACCGCAAGGAATCGGATTCGACTAGCGGGTGCCAACGTCCTGACTTTC.

The gene calls are TRBV3-1 and TRBJ2-3, with D tentatively TRBD1 (5 bases). V lost 1 base and J lost 2, with 22 bases in between. CDR1 LGHDT and CDR2 YNNKEL come from the germline V gene (reference sequence). The CDR3 covers 19 residues. The CDR3 nucleotides read TGTGCCAGCAGCCAAGTTGGGTCTTTCAGGGCGCTTCCCACAGATACGCAGTATTTT. This gives the protein CASSQVGSFRALPTDTQYF.

This chain links TRBV2 with TRBJ1-2; perhaps TRBD1 as D (6 bases). The CDR3 length is 13 residues. Trimming left V 8 bases short and J 0 bases short, with 10 bases between. Germline CDR1 is SNHLY and CDR2 is FYNNEI. CDR3 coding DNA: TGTGCCAGCGGACAGCCCGCTAACTATGGCTACACCTTC. It codes for CASGQPANYGYTF.

This clonotype has a handful of counts. The CDR3 DNA follows: TGTGCCAGCTCACCTCAGGGGCAGCCAGAGACCCAGTACTTC. Its protein is CASSPQGQPETQYF. The chain combines TRBV18 with TRBJ2-5; tentative D call: TRBD1 (6 bases). The CDR3 is 14 amino acids. Germline V gene lookup returns CDR1 KGHSH and CDR2 LQKENI. V was pared by 3 bases and J by 4 bases, with 12 bases between.

The V gene is TRBV27, the J gene TRBJ2-7; D is possibly TRBD1 (5 bases). This CDR3 contains 14 residues. Germline V CDR1 and CDR2: MNHEY, SMNVEV (reference sequence). V shed 3 bases and J shed 7 bases, with 16 bases lying between them. The CDR3 sequence: CASSFSETAREQYF. In DNA, the CDR3 is TGTGCCAGCAGTTTTTCCGAGACAGCAAGGGAGCAGTACTTC.

CDR3: CASSEVRQGAKISEAFF. DNA for the CDR3: TGTGCCAGCAGTGAAGTAAGACAGGGGGCAAAGATATCTGAAGCTTTCTTT. The chain links TRBV2 to TRBJ1-1; 10 nucleotides match TRBD1. The CDR3 spans 17 residues. CDR1 and CDR2 from the germline V gene are SNHLY and FYNNEI. The ends lost 1 base at V and 6 bases at J; junction bases unmatched: 11.